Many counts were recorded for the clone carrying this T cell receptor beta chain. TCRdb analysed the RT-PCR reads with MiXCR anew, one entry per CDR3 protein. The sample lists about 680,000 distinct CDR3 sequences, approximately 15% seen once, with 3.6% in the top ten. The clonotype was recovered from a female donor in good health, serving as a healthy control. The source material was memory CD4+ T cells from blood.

CDR3 region: CAISADSLTNYGYTF. DNA of the CDR3: TGTGCCATCAGTGCAGACAGCCTTACTAACTATGGCTACACCTTC. The V and J genes are TRBV10-3 and TRBJ1-2, with TRBD1 as a possible D gene (5 bases). Between the trimmed V and J ends, which lost 4 bases and 0 bases, there was a span of 12 bases. There are 15 residues in the CDR3. The germline gives CDR1 ENHRY, CDR2 SYGVKD.